This T cell receptor (beta chain) was sequenced during a study of CD8 T cells in Susac syndrome. The RNA, about 0.45 to 1 ug, was put through reverse transcription using random hexamers. TCRdb re-analysed the immunoSEQ multiplex PCR reads in MiXCR, keeping a single row per CDR3 protein. The sample lists about 150,000 distinct CDR3 sequences, about 94% occurring once. TCR beta from blood CD8+ and CD4+ T cells was sequenced. There are 17 residues in the CDR3. The V segment lost 3 bases and the J segment 0 bases; nucleotides outside the gene matches: 7. The clonotype comes from a human donor with multiple sclerosis. This chain uses TRBV12-3 or TRBV12-4 with TRBJ2-7, with TRBD2 matching 11 bases. The source material was CD4+ T cells from PBMCs. The CDR3 region has the DNA TGTGCCAGCAGTTTCGCTAGCGGGGGGTCTCTCTCCTACGAGCAGTACTTC. This codes for CASSFASGGSLSYEQYF.